The 16 T cell receptor beta chains below come from one sample, sequenced in a study of response to subunit inactivated influenza vaccine. One entry per CDR3 protein, called by TCRdb with MiXCR from the RT-PCR reads. This table has some 600,000 distinct CDR3 sequences, 14% appearing once. The specimen was PBMCs from blood, collected approximately 15 days before vaccination. These receptors all stem from a man aged 45 to 65 who received an inactivated influenza vaccine.

This chain links TRBV6-5 with TRBJ2-1; TRBD2 matches at 9 bases. The trim removed 2 bases at V and 2 bases at J, leaving 1 base unmatched. Germline lookup yields CDR1 MNHEY and CDR2 SVGAGI. The CDR3 runs to 15 residues. This chain's CDR3 is CASSYGLATYNEQFF. The CDR3 DNA follows: TGTGCCAGCAGTTACGGACTAGCGACCTACAATGAGCAGTTCTTC.

This clonotype was recorded once. The V call is TRBV19, the J call TRBJ2-7; D is possibly TRBD1 or TRBD2 (5 bases each). This CDR3 is built from 14 residues. With 3 bases removed from V and 6 bases from J, the gap between germline ends came to 15 bases. Germline-derived CDR1 and CDR2 are LNHDA and SQIVND (reference sequence). CDR3 sequence: CASSMPGSGAEQYF. The CDR3 region has the DNA TGTGCCAGTAGTATGCCGGGATCCGGGGCCGAGCAGTACTTC.

Only a few counts were recorded for this clonotype. J is TRBJ2-7 and V is TRBV9; TRBD2 might be the D (6 bases). From germline, CDR1 is SGDLS and CDR2 YYNGEE. CDR3 size: 14 residues. Trimming left V 6 bases short and J 7 bases short, with 20 bases between. The CDR3 DNA reads as TGTGCCAGCAACCAAAACCCGGGGGTGGGTGAGCAGTACTTC. Protein: CASNQNPGVGEQYF.

The chain combines TRBV27 with TRBJ2-5, with D possibly being TRBD1 or TRBD2 (5 bases each). With 6 bases removed from V and 7 bases from J, the gap between germline ends came to 15 bases. Germline lookup yields CDR1 MNHEY and CDR2 SMNVEV (reference sequence). The CDR3 is 13 amino acids. CDR3 region: CASSLGTASTQYF. The DNA for the CDR3 is TGTGCCAGCAGCCTCGGGACCGCGTCGACCCAGTACTTC.

This clonotype was counted a few times. The V and J genes are TRBV27 and TRBJ2-1, with 8 bases lining up with TRBD2. With 5 bases clipped from V and 9 bases from J, the junction kept 12 bases outside the gene matches. CDR3 length: 15 residues. Germline values: CDR1 MNHEY, CDR2 SMNVEV (reference sequence). The CDR3 reads CASSHSSGWKTEQFF. CDR3 DNA sequence: TGTGCCAGCAGTCACTCTAGCGGGTGGAAGACTGAGCAGTTCTTC.

The chain links TRBV2 to TRBJ2-5; D is undetermined. This CDR3 comprises 11 residues. Trimming took off 0 bases at V and 4 bases at J, with 0 bases between the two ends. CDR1 and CDR2 (germline): SNHLY, FYNNEI. Here the CDR3 DNA reads TGTGCCAGCAGTGAAGCAGAGACCCAGTACTTC. Translation gives CASSEAETQYF.

The genes are TRBV20-1 and TRBJ1-2, with D tentatively TRBD1 (5 bases). CDR3 length: 14 residues. V dropped 4 bases and J dropped 0 bases, with 12 bases sitting between them. CDR1 is DFQATT and CDR2 is SNEGSKA in the germline V gene (reference sequence). The CDR3 DNA sequence: TGCAGTGCTACGAGGGGAGGAACTAACTATGGCTACACCTTC. Its translation: CSATRGGTNYGYTF.

The chain couples TRBV5-1 to TRBJ1-1, with 9 bases lining up with TRBD1. The V gene end was trimmed by 2 bases and the J gene end by 4 bases; junction bases not matched to a gene: 6. The CDR3 contains 15 residues. Germline CDR1 SGHRS, CDR2 YFSETQ. CDR3 nucleotide sequence: TGCGCCAGCAGCTTATTGGGACAGGGAGGCACTGAAGCTTTCTTT. This codes for CASSLLGQGGTEAFF.

This clonotype was seen more than once but under ten times. The chain carries TRBV6-2 or TRBV6-3 and TRBJ1-5, with a tentative D call TRBD1 (6 bases). V lost 6 bases, J lost 7 bases, and 13 bases lay in between. Germline V gene lookup returns CDR1 MNHEY and CDR2 SVGEGT. The CDR3 has 13 residues. CDR3 nucleotides: TGTGCCAGCAGCTCAGGGGCACGGCAGCCCCAGCATTTT. Its protein product is CASSSGARQPQHF.

This clonotype was recorded many times. The V and J genes are TRBV7-9 and TRBJ2-7, with D hard to call. Looked up from germline, CDR1 is SEHNR and CDR2 is FQNEAQ (reference sequence). The ends were cut back, 3 bases at V and 13 bases at J, with 16 bases in the middle. The CDR3 totals 12 residues. The CDR3 protein is CASSFPPEARYF. As DNA, the CDR3 is TGTGCCAGCAGCTTTCCCCCGGAAGCACGTTACTTC.

The J gene is TRBJ2-3, the V gene TRBV5-1; TRBD2 matches at 14 bases. The CDR3 runs to 16 residues. Per the germline V gene, CDR1 is SGHRS and CDR2 is YFSETQ. Losses at the gene ends were 4 bases for V and 3 bases for J; bases not matched to a gene: 4. CDR3: CASSMGLAGVTDTQYF. The CDR3 DNA follows: TGCGCCAGCAGCATGGGACTAGCGGGAGTTACAGATACGCAGTATTTT.

The rearrangement uses TRBV7-2 and TRBJ1-6; no clear D gene. This CDR3 is 14 amino acids long. The ends were cut back, 1 base at V and 9 bases at J, with 10 bases in the middle. Germline CDR1 reads SGHTA; CDR2 reads FQGNSA. The CDR3 DNA follows: TGTGCCAGCAGCTTAGGGTTGGGATTTTCACCCCTCCACTTT. This encodes CASSLGLGFSPLHF.

This clonotype occurred many times. The rearrangement uses TRBV4-1 and TRBJ2-2; possibly TRBD1 or TRBD2 for D (5 bases each). This CDR3 has 14 residues. Germline lookup yields CDR1 MGHRA and CDR2 YSYEKL. The V and J ends lost 3 bases and 8 bases respectively, with 13 bases between them. In DNA, the CDR3 is TGCGCCAGCAGCCATAGGGACGTCGAGGGGGAGCTGTTTTTT. The encoded protein is CASSHRDVEGELFF.

The table lists this clonotype with a few counts. The chain joins TRBV9 to TRBJ2-6, with 10 bases aligning to TRBD1. Germline V CDR1 and CDR2: SGDLS, YYNGEE. With V trimmed by 4 bases and J by 0 bases, 13 bases remained unmatched. The CDR3 covers 20 residues. Here the CDR3 DNA reads TGTGCCAGCAGCAACCGTTTGGGGGGGACAGGGGTCTCTGGGGCCAACGTCCTGACTTTC. It encodes CASSNRLGGTGVSGANVLTF.

The genes are TRBV20-1 and TRBJ1-6; perhaps TRBD1 as D (5 bases). The CDR3 length is 13 residues. Deletions cut 5 bases from V and 4 bases from J, with 9 bases between. From germline, CDR1 is DFQATT and CDR2 SNEGSKA (reference sequence). The CDR3 sequence is CSARTNYNSPLHF. As DNA, the CDR3 is TGCAGTGCTCGGACAAATTATAATTCACCCCTCCACTTT.

V usage is TRBV15 and J usage is TRBJ2-5; TRBD2 aligns across 8 bases. The CDR3 length is 16 residues. Germline trimming cut 1 base from V and 0 bases from J; bases unmatched to any gene: 4. The germline V gene encodes CDR1 LNHNV and CDR2 YYDKDF (reference sequence). For the CDR3, the DNA is TGTGCCACCAGCAGAGTTTTAGCGGGGTACCAAGAGACCCAGTACTTC. The encoded protein is CATSRVLAGYQETQYF.